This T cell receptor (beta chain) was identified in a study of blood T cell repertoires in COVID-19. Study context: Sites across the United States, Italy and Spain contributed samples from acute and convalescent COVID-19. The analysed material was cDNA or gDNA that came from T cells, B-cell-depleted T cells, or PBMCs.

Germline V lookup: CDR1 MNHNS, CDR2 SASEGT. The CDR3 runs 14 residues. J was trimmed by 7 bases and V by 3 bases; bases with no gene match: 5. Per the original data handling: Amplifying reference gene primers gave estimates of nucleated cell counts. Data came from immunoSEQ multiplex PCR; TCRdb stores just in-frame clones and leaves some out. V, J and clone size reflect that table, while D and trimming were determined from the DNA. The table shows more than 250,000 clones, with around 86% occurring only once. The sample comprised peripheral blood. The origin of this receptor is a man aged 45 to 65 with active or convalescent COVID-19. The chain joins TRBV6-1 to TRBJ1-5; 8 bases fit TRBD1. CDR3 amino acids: CASSDRGQEQPQHF. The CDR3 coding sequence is TGTGCCAGCAGTGACAGGGGGCAGGAGCAGCCCCAGCATTTT.